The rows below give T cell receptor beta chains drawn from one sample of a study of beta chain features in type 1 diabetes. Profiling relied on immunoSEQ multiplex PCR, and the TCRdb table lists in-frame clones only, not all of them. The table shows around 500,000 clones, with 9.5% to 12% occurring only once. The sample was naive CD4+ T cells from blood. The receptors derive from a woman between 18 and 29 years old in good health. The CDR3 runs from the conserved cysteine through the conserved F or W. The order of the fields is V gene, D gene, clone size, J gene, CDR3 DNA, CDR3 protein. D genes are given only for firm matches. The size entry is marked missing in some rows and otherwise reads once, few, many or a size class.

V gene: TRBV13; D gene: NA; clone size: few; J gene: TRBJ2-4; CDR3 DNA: TGTGCCAGCAGCACCAACGTGGCGGCGGGACCCTTAGCCAAAAACATTCAGTACTTC; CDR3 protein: CASSTNVAAGPLAKNIQYF
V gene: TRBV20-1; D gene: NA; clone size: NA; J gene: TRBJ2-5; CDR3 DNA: TGCAGTGCTCAGATACAAGAGACCCAGTACTTC; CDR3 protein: CSAQIQETQYF
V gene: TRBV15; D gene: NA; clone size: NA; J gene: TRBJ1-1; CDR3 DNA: TGTGCCACCAGCAGAGTGGGAGGAGGGGGCACTGAAGCTTTCTTT; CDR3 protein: CATSRVGGGGTEAFF
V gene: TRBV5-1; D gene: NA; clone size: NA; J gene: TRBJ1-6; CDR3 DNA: TGCGCCAGCAGCTTGTATCAGGCCAATTCACCCCTCCACTTT; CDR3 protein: CASSLYQANSPLHF
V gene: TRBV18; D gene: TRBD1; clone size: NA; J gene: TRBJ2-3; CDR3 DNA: TGTGCCAGCTCACCACAGGGGGCTGGGGATACGCAGTATTTT; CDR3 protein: CASSPQGAGDTQYF
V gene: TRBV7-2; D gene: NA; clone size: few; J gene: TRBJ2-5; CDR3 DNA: TGTGCCAGCAGCTTAGACAAGGGGAAAGAGACCCAGTACTTC; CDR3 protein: CASSLDKGKETQYF
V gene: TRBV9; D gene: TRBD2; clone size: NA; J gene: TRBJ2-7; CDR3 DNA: TGTGCCAGCAGCGTAGGGACTAGCGGCCCCTACGAGCAGTACTTC; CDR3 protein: CASSVGTSGPYEQYF
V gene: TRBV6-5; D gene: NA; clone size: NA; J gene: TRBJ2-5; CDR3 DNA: TGTGCCAGCAGTTCCTCAGGGATGGAGACCCAGTACTTC; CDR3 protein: CASSSSGMETQYF
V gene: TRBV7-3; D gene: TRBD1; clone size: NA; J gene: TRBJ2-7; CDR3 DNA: TGTGCCAGCAGCTTAAATTCCGGGACAGTTAACAACGAGCAGTACTTC; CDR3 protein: CASSLNSGTVNNEQYF
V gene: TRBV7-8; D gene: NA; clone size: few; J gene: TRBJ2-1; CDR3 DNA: TGTGCCAGCAGCTTATGGCCAGCGCCGGTCTACAATGAGCAGTTCTTC; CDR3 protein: CASSLWPAPVYNEQFF
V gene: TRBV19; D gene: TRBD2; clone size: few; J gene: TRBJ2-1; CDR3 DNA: TGTGCCAGTAGTACAGCGGGAGAATGGAATGAGCAGTTCTTC; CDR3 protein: CASSTAGEWNEQFF
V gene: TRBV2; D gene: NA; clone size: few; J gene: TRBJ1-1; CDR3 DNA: TGTGCCAGCAGTGATCAGGACGGAGCTTTCTTT; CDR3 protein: CASSDQDGAFF
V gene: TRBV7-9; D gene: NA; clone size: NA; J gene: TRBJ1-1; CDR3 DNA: TGTGCCAGCACCCCCTCGGGGACCGCTGAAGCTTTCTTT; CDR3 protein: CASTPSGTAEAFF
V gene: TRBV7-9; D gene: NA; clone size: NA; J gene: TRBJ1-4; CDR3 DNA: TGTGCCAGCAGCCCCGGGGCCCAAGGGGAAAAACTGTTTTTT; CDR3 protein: CASSPGAQGEKLFF
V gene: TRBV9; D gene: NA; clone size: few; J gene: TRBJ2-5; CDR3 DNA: TGTGCCAGCAGCGTAGCGTCCGCTGGCCAAGAGACCCAGTACTTC; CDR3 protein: CASSVASAGQETQYF
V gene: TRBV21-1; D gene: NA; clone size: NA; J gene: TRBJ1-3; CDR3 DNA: TGTGCCAGCAGCAAGTCGGTGGGGATCGAGGACACCATATATTTT; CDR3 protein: CASSKSVGIEDTIYF
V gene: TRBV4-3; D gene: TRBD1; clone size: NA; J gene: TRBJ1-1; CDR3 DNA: TGCGCCAGCAGCCAAGCCCTGACAGGGAAGACTGAAGCTTTCTTT; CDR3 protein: CASSQALTGKTEAFF
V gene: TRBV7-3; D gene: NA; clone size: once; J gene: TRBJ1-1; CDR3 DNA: TGTGCCAGCAGCGCAATGACTGGTACTGAAGCTTTCTTT; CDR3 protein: CASSAMTGTEAFF
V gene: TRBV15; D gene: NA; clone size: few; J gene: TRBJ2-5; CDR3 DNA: TGTGCCACCAGCAGAGAGGCTAGCTATCAAGAGACCCAGTACTTC; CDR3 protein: CATSREASYQETQYF
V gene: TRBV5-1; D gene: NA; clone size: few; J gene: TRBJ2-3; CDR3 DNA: TGCGCCAGCAGCTTGGCCGGGAGCACAGATACGCAGTATTTT; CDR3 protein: CASSLAGSTDTQYF
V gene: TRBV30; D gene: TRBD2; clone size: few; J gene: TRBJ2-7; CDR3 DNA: TGTGCCTGGAGCAAAGGGGCGGGAGGGACCTACGAGCAGTACTTC; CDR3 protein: CAWSKGAGGTYEQYF
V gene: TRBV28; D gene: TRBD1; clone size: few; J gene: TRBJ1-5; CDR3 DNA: TGTGCCAGCAGTCGCCGACAGGGCGCTAATCAGCCCCAGCATTTT; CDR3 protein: CASSRRQGANQPQHF
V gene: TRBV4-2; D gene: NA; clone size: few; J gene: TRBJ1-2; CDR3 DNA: TGTGCCAGCAGCCAAGTTTCCGGTCCCGGAGGCTACACCTTC; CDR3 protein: CASSQVSGPGGYTF
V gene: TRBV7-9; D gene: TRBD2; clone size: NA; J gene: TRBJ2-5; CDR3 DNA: TGTGCCAGCAGCGGTAGCGGGAGTAAAGAGACCCAGTACTTC; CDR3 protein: CASSGSGSKETQYF
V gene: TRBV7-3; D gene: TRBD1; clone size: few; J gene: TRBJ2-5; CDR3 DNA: TGTGCCAGCAGCTTCCAGGGGGAAGAGACCCAGTACTTC; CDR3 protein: CASSFQGEETQYF
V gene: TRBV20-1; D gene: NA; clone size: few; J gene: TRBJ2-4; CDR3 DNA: TGCAGTGCTAGAGATAGGGGCATTCAGTACTTC; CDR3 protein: CSARDRGIQYF
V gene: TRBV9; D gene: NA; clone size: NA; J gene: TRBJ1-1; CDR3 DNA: TGTGCCAGCAGCGTAGTGGGGCAGGGGTTCTCCCTGTTCTTT; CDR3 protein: CASSVVGQGFSLFF
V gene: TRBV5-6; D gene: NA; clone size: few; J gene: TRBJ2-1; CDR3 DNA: TGTGCCAGCAGCTTTCCTCAAGTCTCCTACAATGAGCAGTTCTTC; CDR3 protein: CASSFPQVSYNEQFF
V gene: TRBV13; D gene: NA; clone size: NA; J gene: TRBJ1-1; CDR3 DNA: TGTGCCAGCAGCTTTCAGGGACTTGGTAGCTCGAACACTGAAGCTTTCTTT; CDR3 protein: CASSFQGLGSSNTEAFF
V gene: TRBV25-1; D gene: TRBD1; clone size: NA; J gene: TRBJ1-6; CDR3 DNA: TGTGCCAGCAGTGAATATAGAACAGGGGGTCTTTCACCCCTCCACTTT; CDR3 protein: CASSEYRTGGLSPLHF
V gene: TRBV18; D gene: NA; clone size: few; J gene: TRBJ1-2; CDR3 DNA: TGTGCCAGCTCACCACTCTCAAGCCAGGGCCAAGGCTACACCTTC; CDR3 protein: CASSPLSSQGQGYTF
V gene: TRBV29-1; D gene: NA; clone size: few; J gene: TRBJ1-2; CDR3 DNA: TGCAGCGTTTTAGTAGGGTTGAGACAGCATAACTATGGCTACACCTTC; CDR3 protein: CSVLVGLRQHNYGYTF
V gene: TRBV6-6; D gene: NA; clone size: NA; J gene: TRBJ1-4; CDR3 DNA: TGTGCCAGCAGTTACATGGAACATAATGAAAAACTGTTTTTT; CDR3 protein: CASSYMEHNEKLFF
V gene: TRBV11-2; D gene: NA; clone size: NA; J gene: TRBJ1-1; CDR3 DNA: TGTGCCAGCAGCCCGGGGGCCATAAAATACAGGATGATGAACACTGAAGCTTTCTTT; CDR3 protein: CASSPGAIKYRMMNTEAFF
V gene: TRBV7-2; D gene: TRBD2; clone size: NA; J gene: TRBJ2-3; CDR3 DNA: TGTGCCAGCAGCATATATAGCGGGGGAGATACGCAGTATTTT; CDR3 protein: CASSIYSGGDTQYF
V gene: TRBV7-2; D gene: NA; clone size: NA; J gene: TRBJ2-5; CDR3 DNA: TGTGCCAGCAGCTTGTTCTGGCAGGGTGAGACCCAGTACTTC; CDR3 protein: CASSLFWQGETQYF
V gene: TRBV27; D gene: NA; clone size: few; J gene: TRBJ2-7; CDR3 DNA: TGTGCCAGCAGTTTTTTGGGGAACTACGAGCAGTACTTC; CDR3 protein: CASSFLGNYEQYF
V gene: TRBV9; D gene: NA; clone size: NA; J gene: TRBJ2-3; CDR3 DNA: TGTGCCAGCAGCGCAAATGCCATCACAGATACGCAGTATTTT; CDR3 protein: CASSANAITDTQYF
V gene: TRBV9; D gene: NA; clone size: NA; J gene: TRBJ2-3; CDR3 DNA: TGTGCCAGCAGCGCCGTCACAGATACGCAGTATTTT; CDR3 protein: CASSAVTDTQYF
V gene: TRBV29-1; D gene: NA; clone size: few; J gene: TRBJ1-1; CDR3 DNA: TGCAGCGCCTTCTTAGGGAAGGTCCCCACGAAAGCTTTCTTT; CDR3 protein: CSAFLGKVPTKAFF
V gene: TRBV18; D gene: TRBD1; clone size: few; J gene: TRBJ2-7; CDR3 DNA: TGTGCCAGCTCACCGGGACAGGGGGCCACCTACGAGCAGTACTTC; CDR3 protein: CASSPGQGATYEQYF
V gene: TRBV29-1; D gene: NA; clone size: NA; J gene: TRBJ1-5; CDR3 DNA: TGCAGCGCTCAGGGGAGGGAGGGGCCCCAGCATTTT; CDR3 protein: CSAQGREGPQHF
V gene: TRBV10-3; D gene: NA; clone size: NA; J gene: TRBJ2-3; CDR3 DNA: TGTGCCATCGGGTGGGGAGGAACAGATACGCAGTATTTT; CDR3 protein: CAIGWGGTDTQYF
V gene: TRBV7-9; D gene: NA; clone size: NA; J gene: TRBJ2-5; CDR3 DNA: TGTGCCAGCAGCCCATCGGGAGAGACCCAGTACTTC; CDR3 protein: CASSPSGETQYF
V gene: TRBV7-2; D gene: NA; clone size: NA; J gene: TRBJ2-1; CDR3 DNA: TGTGCCAGCAGCGACCCACAGGGTTTCAATGAGCAGTTCTTC; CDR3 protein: CASSDPQGFNEQFF
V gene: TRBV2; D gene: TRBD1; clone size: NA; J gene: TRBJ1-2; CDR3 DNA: TGTGCCAGCAGCTCCGGACAGGGTGGCGGCTACACCTTC; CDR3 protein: CASSSGQGGGYTF
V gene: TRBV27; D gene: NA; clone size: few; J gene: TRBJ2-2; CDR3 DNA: TGTGCCAGCAGTTTTCTTCGAAGGGAGCTGTTTTTT; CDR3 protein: CASSFLRRELFF
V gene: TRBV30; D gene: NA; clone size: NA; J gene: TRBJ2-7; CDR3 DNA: TGTGCCTGGAGTGTCCAGGGGGAGCAGTACTTC; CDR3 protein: CAWSVQGEQYF
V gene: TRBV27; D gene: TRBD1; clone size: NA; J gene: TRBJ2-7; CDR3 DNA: TGTGCCAGCAAAGTCAACCCATACGGGACAGCCAACTACGAGCAGTACTTC; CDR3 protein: CASKVNPYGTANYEQYF
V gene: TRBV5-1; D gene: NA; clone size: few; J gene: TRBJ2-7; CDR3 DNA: TGCGCCAGCAGCACCGGGAGCTCCTACGAGCAGTACTTC; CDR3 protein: CASSTGSSYEQYF
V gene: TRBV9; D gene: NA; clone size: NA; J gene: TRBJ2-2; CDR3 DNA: TGTGCCAGCAGCGTTGGCACCGGGGAGCTGTTTTTT; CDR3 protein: CASSVGTGELFF
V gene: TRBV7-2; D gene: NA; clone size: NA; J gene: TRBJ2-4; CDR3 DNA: TGTGCCAGCAGCTTAGAGACAGGGTTAGTGGGACTTCGGTACTTC; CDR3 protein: CASSLETGLVGLRYF
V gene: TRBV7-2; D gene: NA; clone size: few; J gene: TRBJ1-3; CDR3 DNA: TGTGCCAGCAGCTTAGAGGCACTTCCCACCATATATTTT; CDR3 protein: CASSLEALPTIYF
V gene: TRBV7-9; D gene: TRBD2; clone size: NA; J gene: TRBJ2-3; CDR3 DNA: TGTGCCAGCACAATCGGCGGGGGGAACACAGATACGCAGTATTTT; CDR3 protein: CASTIGGGNTDTQYF
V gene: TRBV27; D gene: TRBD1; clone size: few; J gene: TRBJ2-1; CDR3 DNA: TGTGCCAGTTCCCAGGACAGGGTGCGCAATGAGCAGTTCTTC; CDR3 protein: CASSQDRVRNEQFF